This entry concerns a single T cell receptor (beta chain). The naive CD8 subset, CD45RO-negative cells positively selected for CCR7, excluded terminally differentiated effector memory CD45RA+ cells. This sample was included in a study of shared clonotypes between healthy human individuals. V lost 5 bases and J 0 bases, leaving 17 bases between the germline ends. CDR3 length: 15 amino acids. Germline V gene lookup returns CDR1 SQVTM and CDR2 ANQGSEA. Profiled with immunoSEQ multiplex PCR; TCRdb holds only in-frame clones, not every one. The sample has some 2.1 million clones, 93% seen once; the top ten hold approximately 1.6%.

The TCR was taken from a man aged 18 to 35 in good health. Some clones in this sample may be carry-over from other donors' samples. The sequenced material came from naive CD8+ T cells from PBMCs. The V and J genes are TRBV29-1 and TRBJ2-7; D possibly uses TRBD1 or TRBD2 (5 bases each). The CDR3 reads CSVPDGDGHSYEQYF. As DNA, the CDR3 is TGCAGCGTTCCCGACGGGGACGGACACTCCTACGAGCAGTACTTC.